This entry concerns a single TCR beta chain. Its antigen is not yet known. Base-call qualities are not available, and no considerably larger clone is one nucleotide away. These data come from a study of blood T cell repertoires in COVID-19 (dated by TCRdb to the early 2020s). General notes on the study: The collaborator samples originated in the United States, Italy and Spain and spanned the acute and convalescent phases of COVID-19. The prospective study material was composed of cDNA or gDNA derived from T cells, B-cell-depleted T cells, or PBMCs. The samples were drawn from the first 160 participants of the ongoing ImmuneRACE study and from 950 to 1,500 subjects provided by 6 global collaborators. HLA class I and class II types, where available, came from metadata supplied by the sample provider rather than from assay-based typing. Subjects who had been exposed to COVID-19, were actively infected with it, or had recovered from it provided the deeply sampled blood TCRbeta repertoires that made up the dataset. A freely available public database, intended as a resource for researchers studying the immune response to SARS-CoV-2, is where the repertoires were released. Sample metadata almost always included a de-identified subject ID, COVID-19 status, age in years and sex. General findings and caveats noted by the study authors: The quantity of clinical and demographic metadata differed by source and by participant and was supplied without curation.

The CDR3 has 14 amino acids, counting the end cysteine and phenylalanine. Only the CDR3 region is kept as DNA, spanning 42 bases read in frame from base 1. Looking up the germline V gene yields CDR1 SQVTM and CDR2 ANQGSEA. The junction shows trimming of 1 base on V and 4 bases on J, and the gene matches do not reach 6 bases of it. The collaborating institutions used their own protocols to collect whole blood in K2EDTA tubes. Collaborator samples were shipped for TCRbeta analysis as frozen whole blood, isolated PBMCs, or DNA extracted from either sample type. TCRbeta CDR3 regions were amplified from genomic DNA by means of the immunoSEQ Assay, a bias-controlled multiplex PCR. Processing in the source paper ran as follows. Within the assay, amplification of reference gene primers was used to estimate how many nucleated cells each sample contained. To quantify the absolute abundance of each unique TCRbeta CDR3 rearrangement, sequence reads were collapsed and filtered. Productive Simpson clonality was computed per sample as the square root of Simpson's diversity index over productive rearrangements. Entries here come from immuneACCESS through TCRdb and include only in-frame sequences with V and J called. Some clones fail to appear in such tables; in the studies checked, an unresolved V gene covers under half of the shortfall, and the cause of the remainder is unknown. V and J calls and clone size are copied from that table; D and trimming were computed from the DNA. In all, the sample holds over 80,000 clones, and approximately 89% of those were seen once. The ten largest make up 15% to 20% of the sample.

Recombination connected TRBV29-1 to TRBJ1-2, with 7 junctional bases fitting TRBD1. The sequenced sample consisted of peripheral blood. This TCR derives from a human donor in a cohort sampled during active COVID-19. The encoded CDR3 is CSVEGGQNFYGYTF. In nucleotides, the sequence is TGCAGCGTTGAAGGGGGACAGAACTTCTATGGCTACACCTTC.